The clone carrying this T cell receptor beta chain was detected only once. Its target is not known. These data originate in a study of CD8+ T cells in alopecia areata. Study background: Treated patients received oral tofacitinib, 5 to 10 mg twice daily. Study findings and constraints: Resident alphabeta T-cell populations of normal skin are likewise subject to sequencing in scalp samples.

Alopecia areata patients gave lesional scalp punch biopsies and peripheral blood samples. J lost 4 bases, V lost 2 bases, and 4 bases had no gene match. The length of the CDR3 is 15 residues. CDR1 is SGHRS and CDR2 is YFSETQ in the germline V gene. RNA, once extracted, was reverse transcribed into cDNA for use as the sequencing template. TCRdb's copy holds only in-frame clones and misses some; the assay was immunoSEQ multiplex PCR. The table shows 220,000 or so clones, with more than 45% occurring only once. The chain links TRBV5-1 to TRBJ2-1; 9 nucleotides align to TRBD2. This TCR was recovered from a human donor with alopecia areata. The source was CD4+ T cells sorted from blood, collected at week 0. The chain's CDR3 is CASSFSGSAYNEQFF. Written as DNA, the CDR3 is TGCGCCAGCAGCTTTAGCGGGAGCGCGTACAATGAGCAGTTCTTC.